These 28 T cell receptor beta chains share one sample of origin, sequenced in a study of blood T cell repertoires in COVID-19. Using immunoSEQ multiplex PCR, the repertoire was profiled, and TCRdb retains in-frame clones only, with some absent. The table shows roughly 49,000 clones, with over 65% occurring only once. Source material: peripheral blood. The receptors shown here come from a human donor in a cohort sampled during active COVID-19.

The chain carries TRBV11-2 and TRBJ1-1, with a possible D match to TRBD1 (5 bases). The V gene lost 2 bases and the J gene lost 4 bases, with 11 bases spanning the gap. In germline, CDR1 is SGHAT, CDR2 FQNNGV. This CDR3 is built from 14 residues. The CDR3 region has the DNA TGTGCCAGCAGCTTATTTGGGGGGGGCACTGAAGCTTTCTTT. This encodes CASSLFGGGTEAFF.

This rearrangement joins TRBV29-1 to TRBJ1-2, with D possibly matching TRBD1 (6 bases). V was trimmed by 6 bases and J by 8 bases, leaving 16 bases between them. The CDR3 length is 12 residues. Per germline, CDR1 SQVTM and CDR2 ANQGSEA. CDR3: CSVGGAQRGYTF. The CDR3 region has the DNA TGCAGCGTCGGGGGGGCGCAGAGGGGCTACACCTTC.

The rearrangement uses TRBV6-6 and TRBJ1-2, with 7 bases identical to TRBD1. The junction had 8 bases not matched to a gene; V was cut back by 0 bases and J by 7 bases. The CDR3 is 15 amino acids. Germline-derived CDR1 and CDR2 are MNHNY and SVGAGI (reference sequence). This chain's CDR3 is CASSYSRQGEAGYTF. As DNA, the CDR3 is TGTGCCAGCAGTTACTCCCGACAGGGTGAAGCTGGCTACACCTTC.

The chain uses TRBV2 and TRBJ2-5, with 7 bases matching TRBD2. V gave up 1 base and J gave up 4 bases; unmatched junction bases: 6. CDR1 is SNHLY and CDR2 is FYNNEI in the germline V gene. This CDR3 region has 15 residues. The CDR3 reads CASSEGQWGGETQYF. The DNA for the CDR3 is TGTGCCAGCAGTGAAGGGCAATGGGGGGGAGAGACCCAGTACTTC.

In this sample, this clone turned up a few times. This chain links TRBV7-6 with TRBJ1-1, with D hard to call. V was shortened by 2 bases and J by 3 bases, with 13 bases between the two germline ends. This CDR3 has 15 amino acids. Germline lookup yields CDR1 SGHVS and CDR2 FNYEAQ. This chain's CDR3 is CASSLSRRHYTEAFF. The CDR3 DNA is TGTGCCAGCAGCTTATCTCGCAGGCACTACACTGAAGCTTTCTTT.

V is TRBV6-6 and J is TRBJ1-4; no reliable D call. The V gene's germline CDR1 is MNHNY and CDR2 SVGAGI (reference sequence). CDR3 length equals 16 residues. V lost 0 bases and J lost 4, with 12 bases in between. The CDR3 DNA reads TGTGCCAGCAGTTACTCGAAGGGAGATGGTAATGAAAAACTGTTTTTT. It encodes CASSYSKGDGNEKLFF.

The chain links TRBV2 to TRBJ1-5, with a possible D match to TRBD1 (6 bases). This CDR3 is 14 amino acids long. Deletions cut 3 bases from V and 6 bases from J, with 12 bases between. Germline V gene lookup returns CDR1 SNHLY and CDR2 FYNNEI. CDR3 amino acids: CASSDQGWGQPQHF. Here the CDR3 DNA reads TGTGCCAGCAGTGACCAGGGGTGGGGTCAGCCCCAGCATTTT.

The chain joins TRBV7-6 to TRBJ1-4; D might be TRBD1 (6 bases). CDR3 length equals 17 residues. Per germline, CDR1 SGHVS and CDR2 FNYEAQ. Trimming shortened V by 7 bases and J by 5 bases, and 23 bases separated the two germline ends. The CDR3 region is CASTPSTGRTRNEKLFF. The CDR3 nucleotides are TGTGCCAGCACCCCTTCGACAGGCCGGACACGAAATGAAAAACTGTTTTTT.

This clone was seen only once. The rearrangement links TRBV11-2 to TRBJ2-3; 8 bases are shared with TRBD1. V lost 5 bases and J lost 1; bases outside the gene matches: 14. The CDR3 totals 18 residues. Germline CDR1 is SGHAT and CDR2 is FQNNGV. In nucleotides, the CDR3 is TGTGCCAGCAGCCCCCTTGGCAGGGGGCTAAGTGGCACAGATACGCAGTATTTT. Amino acids: CASSPLGRGLSGTDTQYF.

The chain carries TRBV6-5 and TRBJ2-1, with D possibly TRBD2 on 5 matching bases. The germline V gene encodes CDR1 MNHEY and CDR2 SVGAGI. The CDR3 loop spans 15 amino acids. V dropped 4 bases and J dropped 0 bases, with 10 bases sitting between them. The CDR3 sequence is CASSSPGSSYNEQFF. The CDR3 DNA reads TGTGCCAGCAGTTCCCCGGGGAGCTCCTACAATGAGCAGTTCTTC.

The J gene is TRBJ2-7, the V gene TRBV27; D unresolved. Trimming cost V 5 bases and J 3 bases, with 8 bases left between them. CDR3 size: 12 residues. CDR1 and CDR2 from the germline V gene are MNHEY and SMNVEV (reference sequence). The CDR3 loop reads CASSVFGYEQYF. CDR3 sequence (DNA): TGTGCCAGCAGTGTGTTCGGCTACGAGCAGTACTTC.

This clone was seen a few times. The CDR3 region is CASSAASSYNEQFF. DNA of the CDR3: TGTGCCAGCAGTGCAGCTAGCTCCTACAATGAGCAGTTCTTC. The chain combines TRBV9 with TRBJ2-1; no clear D gene. V dropped 5 bases and J dropped 0 bases, with 9 bases sitting between them. Germline V CDR1 and CDR2: SGDLS, YYNGEE. The CDR3 sequence is 14 residues long. Together with reference TRBV9 and TRBJ2-1, the CDR3 gives the full variable domain: DSGVTQTPKHLITATGQRVTLRCSPRSGDLSVYWYQQSLDQGLQFLIQYYNGEERAKGNILERFSAQQFPDLHSELNLSSLELGDSALYFCASSAASSYNEQFFGPGTRLTVL.

A single count supports this clone. The chain is built from TRBV6-1 and TRBJ1-2; D possibly corresponds to TRBD1 (6 bases). Trimming removed 3 bases at V and 5 bases at J, with 28 bases between. Germline CDR1 MNHNS, CDR2 SASEGT. The CDR3 contains 19 residues. CDR3 sequence: CASSDGTRSYGARGYGYTF. For the CDR3, the DNA is TGTGCCAGCAGTGATGGGACACGGAGCTATGGAGCTAGAGGGTATGGCTACACCTTC.

The J gene is TRBJ1-2, the V gene TRBV30; D is perhaps TRBD1 (5 bases). Trimming took 1 base from V and 10 from J, leaving 10 bases between them. The CDR3 consists of 11 residues. Germline V lookup: CDR1 GTSNPN, CDR2 SVGIG (reference sequence). CDR3 residues: CAWSGTGVYTF. CDR3 DNA: TGTGCCTGGAGTGGCACAGGTGTCTACACCTTC.

This chain joins TRBV3-1 (or the pseudogene TRBV3-2) and TRBJ1-1, with D unresolved. The CDR3 spans 16 residues. The germline V and J ends were trimmed by 0 bases and 11 bases, with 22 bases remaining between them. Germline CDR1 and CDR2: LGHDT and YNNKEL (reference sequence). CDR3 coding DNA: TGTGCCAGCAGCCAAGAGTACGGGCAGCCCCCGTGGGAGGCTTTCTTT. As protein: CASSQEYGQPPWEAFF.

The chain joins TRBV21-1 to TRBJ2-5; no DNA check was done on the table's D call, TRBD2. TRBV21-1 is shown as a pseudogene. This CDR3 region has 19 residues. Here the CDR3 reads CASSKSFLAGGRIPETQYF. The CDR3, as DNA: TGTGCCAGCAGCAAATCGTTCCTAGCGGGGGGTCGGATCCCAGAGACCCAGTACTTC.

V usage is TRBV2 and J usage is TRBJ1-2; TRBD1 is a possible D gene (5 bases). Deletions cut 4 bases from V and 3 bases from J, with 12 bases between. The CDR3 sequence is 14 residues long. Per germline, CDR1 SNHLY and CDR2 FYNNEI. This chain's CDR3 is CASSVSGGYYGYTF. The CDR3 region has the DNA TGTGCCAGCAGTGTTAGCGGGGGGTACTATGGCTACACCTTC.

The rearrangement uses TRBV7-2 and TRBJ2-3; tentative D call: TRBD1 (5 bases). CDR1 is SGHTA and CDR2 is FQGNSA in the germline V gene. The CDR3 totals 16 residues. The V gene lost 6 bases and the J gene lost 0 bases, with 16 bases spanning the gap. CDR3 in amino acids: CASRNMRKGSTDTQYF. The CDR3 bases are TGTGCCAGCAGAAACATGAGGAAGGGGAGCACAGATACGCAGTATTTT.

V is TRBV4-1 and J is TRBJ1-5; D ambiguous. This CDR3 spans 13 amino acids. Germline CDR1 and CDR2: MGHRA and YSYEKL. The germline V and J ends were trimmed by 4 bases and 4 bases, with 8 bases remaining between them. This chain's CDR3 is CASSLNINQPQHF. CDR3 nucleotides: TGCGCCAGCAGCCTAAATATAAATCAGCCCCAGCATTTT.

The chain employs TRBV30 and TRBJ1-2, with D possibly TRBD1 on 6 matching bases. Germline V gene lookup returns CDR1 GTSNPN and CDR2 SVGIG (reference sequence). The V end lost 2 bases, the J end lost 7 bases, and 14 bases lay between the germline ends. This CDR3 spans 13 amino acids. The CDR3 reads CAWSQGGGSGYTF. The CDR3 nucleotides read TGTGCCTGGAGTCAAGGGGGAGGGAGTGGCTACACCTTC.

V gene TRBV29-1 combines with J gene TRBJ2-7; the match to TRBD1 covers 8 bases. The CDR3 extends over 14 amino acids. J was trimmed by 1 base and V by 6 bases; bases with no gene match: 8. Germline V gives CDR1 SQVTM, CDR2 ANQGSEA. The CDR3 DNA reads as TGCAGCGTACGGCGAGGACAGGGATCCTACGAGCAGTACTTC. It yields the protein CSVRRGQGSYEQYF.

This clone has only a few counts. V and J are TRBV10-3 and TRBJ1-4; D possibly corresponds to TRBD1 (6 bases). With 1 base removed from V and 6 bases from J, the gap between germline ends came to 9 bases. The CDR3 consists of 14 residues. The germline CDR1 and CDR2 sequences are ENHRY and SYGVKD. The CDR3 DNA sequence: TGTGCCATCAGTGAGTTACAGGGTGATGAAAAACTGTTTTTT. It codes for CAISELQGDEKLFF.

V and J are TRBV28 and TRBJ2-7; the D gene is possibly TRBD2 (5 bases). The length of the CDR3 is 12 residues. Germline V gene sequence: CDR1 MDHEN, CDR2 SYDVKM. The V and J ends lost 6 bases and 9 bases respectively, with 15 bases between them. The CDR3, as DNA: TGTGCCAGCAGGGAGGTGGCGTCCGGGCAGTACTTC. Translated, it gives CASREVASGQYF.

This chain links TRBV29-1 with TRBJ1-1; a possible D gene is TRBD1 (5 bases). The germline CDR1 and CDR2 sequences are SQVTM and ANQGSEA. Trimming took 4 bases from V and 5 from J, leaving 8 bases between them. The CDR3 covers 11 residues. The CDR3 DNA is TGCAGCGTTGTTGGGGGGACTGAAGCTTTCTTT. The encoded protein is CSVVGGTEAFF.

The V gene is TRBV6-6, the J gene TRBJ2-1, with 10 bases fitting TRBD2. The CDR3 length is 17 residues. The ends lost 5 bases at V and 2 bases at J; junction bases unmatched: 9. The germline V gene has CDR1 MNHNY and CDR2 SVGAGI (reference sequence). CDR3 DNA sequence: TGTGCCAGCAGTCTTAGTTTTCTAGCGGGGGCCTACAATGAGCAGTTCTTC. This codes for CASSLSFLAGAYNEQFF.

J is TRBJ2-3 and V is TRBV30; perhaps TRBD2 as D (5 bases). Germline CDR1 GTSNPN, CDR2 SVGIG (reference sequence). V lost 3 bases to trimming and J lost 1 base, with 11 bases between them. CDR3 length: 14 residues. The CDR3 DNA reads as TGTGCCTGGAGGTCCGGGGTCGGCACAGATACGCAGTATTTT. Translation: CAWRSGVGTDTQYF.

The V gene is TRBV12-3 or TRBV12-4, the J gene TRBJ1-1, with D possibly TRBD1 on 6 matching bases. There are 13 residues in the CDR3. The germline V and J ends were trimmed by 3 bases and 5 bases, with 10 bases remaining between them. The CDR3, as DNA: TGTGCCAGCAGTTTGGGGGGGGCAACTGAAGCTTTCTTT. Its translation is CASSLGGATEAFF.

As DNA, the CDR3 is TGTGCCATCAAAGCTGGACAGGTAGACGAGCAGTACTTC. Protein: CAIKAGQVDEQYF. V and J are TRBV10-3 and TRBJ2-7; 7 bases fit TRBD1. CDR1 is ENHRY and CDR2 is SYGVKD in the germline V gene. V shed 7 bases and J 5 bases; nucleotides not matched to a gene: 8. This CDR3 comprises 13 residues.